Listed below are T cell receptor beta chains from one sample, sequenced in a study of response to subunit inactivated influenza vaccine. TCRdb called the RT-PCR reads again in MiXCR, with one record for every CDR3 protein. Of about 540,000 distinct CDR3 sequences in the sample, 12% to 15% were seen once. The sample was PBMCs from blood, taken 11 to 12 days after vaccination. All receptors derive from a man aged 45-65 years who received an inactivated influenza vaccine. Both conserved end residues are part of each CDR3. The order of the fields is clone size, J gene, D gene, V gene, CDR3 DNA, CDR3 protein. D genes are given only for firm matches. Where a row states a size, it is once, few, many or the class of an expanded clone; other rows omit it.

size: few
J: TRBJ2-1
D: TRBD2
V: TRBV2
DNA: TGTGCCAGCGCAGGGTCGCGGGGGAACTACAATGAGCAGTTCTTC
CDR3: CASAGSRGNYNEQFF

size: NA
J: TRBJ2-2
D: TRBD1
V: TRBV4-2
DNA: TGTGCCAGCAGCGTCCGGGACAGGGCCAACACCGGGGAGCTGTTTTTT
CDR3: CASSVRDRANTGELFF

size: few
J: TRBJ2-7
D: TRBD2
V: TRBV7-2
DNA: TGTGCCAGCAGCGAACTAGCGGGAGTGGGGGAGCAGTACTTC
CDR3: CASSELAGVGEQYF

size: NA
J: TRBJ2-7
D: NA
V: TRBV7-6
DNA: TGTGCCAGCAGCCCCTCGACAGGAGTCGTCTACGAGCAGTACTTC
CDR3: CASSPSTGVVYEQYF

size: NA
J: TRBJ2-1
D: NA
V: TRBV7-2
DNA: TGTGCCAGCAGCTTACAGTCATACAATGAGCAGTTCTTC
CDR3: CASSLQSYNEQFF

size: few
J: TRBJ2-1
D: TRBD2
V: TRBV29-1
DNA: TGCAGCGTTGAGGGGGGTAGCGGGAGGGCCTACAATGAGCAGTTCTTC
CDR3: CSVEGGSGRAYNEQFF

size: many
J: TRBJ1-6
D: NA
V: TRBV4-1
DNA: TGCGCCAGCAGCCAAGGAAACAGGGATCCCTATAATTCACCCCTCCACTTT
CDR3: CASSQGNRDPYNSPLHF

size: NA
J: TRBJ2-1
D: TRBD2
V: TRBV6-2/TRBV6-3
DNA: TGTGCCAGCAGTTACTCCATCAGCGGGATCTCCTACAATGAGCAGTTCTTC
CDR3: CASSYSISGISYNEQFF

size: NA
J: TRBJ2-1
D: TRBD1
V: TRBV7-9
DNA: TGTGCCAGCAGCACACGGACAGGGAATGAGCAGTTCTTC
CDR3: CASSTRTGNEQFF

size: NA
J: TRBJ2-7
D: NA
V: TRBV4-3
DNA: TGCGCCACCTCCCGGGACCTTCACGAGCAGTACTTC
CDR3: CATSRDLHEQYF

size: few
J: TRBJ1-5
D: TRBD1
V: TRBV6-2/TRBV6-3
DNA: TGTGCCAGCAGTGACAGGGGGCCCCAGCCCCAGCATTTT
CDR3: CASSDRGPQPQHF

size: few
J: TRBJ2-7
D: NA
V: TRBV12-3/TRBV12-4
DNA: TGTGCCAGCAGTTTAGCGCGCCGAAACTCCTACGAGCAGTACTTC
CDR3: CASSLARRNSYEQYF

size: NA
J: TRBJ2-1
D: TRBD2
V: TRBV24-1
DNA: TGTGCCACCAGTCTGGGGACAGGACAAACTAGCGGGAGCTCCTACAATGAGCAGTTCTTC
CDR3: CATSLGTGQTSGSSYNEQFF

size: NA
J: TRBJ1-1
D: NA
V: TRBV6-5
DNA: TGTGCCAGCAGTTACGGCTCAGCGACAATGAACACTGAAGCTTTCTTT
CDR3: CASSYGSATMNTEAFF

size: few
J: TRBJ1-5
D: NA
V: TRBV20-1
DNA: TGCAGTGCTCTTGGGGGGGCTAGGGATCAGCCCCAGCATTTT
CDR3: CSALGGARDQPQHF

size: many
J: TRBJ2-7
D: NA
V: TRBV21-1
DNA: TGTGCCAGCAGCTCGCCGGGGACAGGGCCCTACGAGCAGTACTTC
CDR3: CASSSPGTGPYEQYF

size: NA
J: TRBJ2-7
D: NA
V: TRBV4-2
DNA: TGTGCCAGCAGCCAAGAACCCAGGCGGGACGAGCAGTACTTC
CDR3: CASSQEPRRDEQYF

size: NA
J: TRBJ2-1
D: TRBD2
V: TRBV5-1
DNA: TGCGCCAGCAGCTTGGCGCCGACTAGCGGAGACAATGAGCAGTTCTTC
CDR3: CASSLAPTSGDNEQFF

size: NA
J: TRBJ1-1
D: NA
V: TRBV12-3/TRBV12-4
DNA: TGTGCCAGCAGGGGAACAGGGTTTAGGGCTGAAGCTTTCTTT
CDR3: CASRGTGFRAEAFF

size: NA
J: TRBJ2-1
D: NA
V: TRBV24-1
DNA: TGTGCCACCAGTGTTGGGGGGGGCGTCTACAATGAGCAGTTCTTC
CDR3: CATSVGGGVYNEQFF

size: NA
J: TRBJ2-7
D: TRBD1
V: TRBV23-1
DNA: TGCGCCAGCAGTCATGTGGATGCGGACAGGGGGATCGAGCAGTACTTC
CDR3: CASSHVDADRGIEQYF

size: few
J: TRBJ2-5
D: NA
V: TRBV7-2
DNA: TGTGCCAGCAGCTTGTGGGGGCGCGCGGAGACCCAGTACTTC
CDR3: CASSLWGRAETQYF

size: many
J: TRBJ2-7
D: TRBD1
V: TRBV27
DNA: TGTGCCAGCAGTTTAGGGACAGGGTTCTACGAGCAGTACTTC
CDR3: CASSLGTGFYEQYF

size: many
J: TRBJ2-5
D: TRBD1
V: TRBV20-1
DNA: TGCAGTGCTAGGGGACAGGGGGCGGAGACCCAGTACTTC
CDR3: CSARGQGAETQYF

size: NA
J: TRBJ1-4
D: TRBD1
V: TRBV4-2
DNA: TGTGCCAGCAGCCAAGATGGCGCAGGGGGCGCCGGGGAAAAACTGTTTTTT
CDR3: CASSQDGAGGAGEKLFF

size: NA
J: TRBJ2-3
D: NA
V: TRBV4-3
DNA: TGCGCCAGCAGCCAGGGACAAGCCGGGGGCACAGATACGCAGTATTTT
CDR3: CASSQGQAGGTDTQYF

size: NA
J: TRBJ1-3
D: NA
V: TRBV5-1
DNA: TGCGCCAGCAGCTTGGATGCCAATGGAAACACCATATATTTT
CDR3: CASSLDANGNTIYF

size: NA
J: TRBJ2-1
D: TRBD2
V: TRBV5-6
DNA: TGTGCCAGCAGCTCACCGGGACTAGGGGCTAACAATGAGCAGTTCTTC
CDR3: CASSSPGLGANNEQFF

size: NA
J: TRBJ2-1
D: NA
V: TRBV28
DNA: TGTGCCAGCCCCCCGGTAGCGGATTTTTCCTACAATGAGCAGTTCTTC
CDR3: CASPPVADFSYNEQFF

size: few
J: TRBJ2-1
D: TRBD2
V: TRBV5-1
DNA: TGCGCCAGCAGCTTGACAGCGGCGGGAGGGCAGAATGAGCAGTTCTTC
CDR3: CASSLTAAGGQNEQFF

size: NA
J: TRBJ1-6
D: NA
V: TRBV10-3
DNA: TGTGCCATCAGCCCGGGGGGGGGATTAAGTAATTCACCCCTCCACTTT
CDR3: CAISPGGGLSNSPLHF

size: NA
J: TRBJ2-1
D: NA
V: TRBV29-1
DNA: TGCAGCGCCGCGGGCCTACTGAACAATGAGCAGTTCTTC
CDR3: CSAAGLLNNEQFF

size: NA
J: TRBJ2-2
D: NA
V: TRBV5-1
DNA: TGCGCCAGCAGCTTTCAAGAGGGATCGGCCGGGGAGCTGTTTTTT
CDR3: CASSFQEGSAGELFF

size: NA
J: TRBJ2-7
D: TRBD2
V: TRBV9
DNA: TGTGCCAGCAGCGTAGGTGGGCGGGGGGAGACATACGAGCAGTACTTC
CDR3: CASSVGGRGETYEQYF

size: NA
J: TRBJ1-1
D: NA
V: TRBV3-1
DNA: TGTGCCAGCAGCCAAGCGGGGGGGTCGGGGAACACTGAAGCTTTCTTT
CDR3: CASSQAGGSGNTEAFF

size: few
J: TRBJ2-1
D: TRBD2
V: TRBV18
DNA: TGTGCCAGCTCACCACGGGGCTTTAGCGGGAGGGCCGACAATGAGCAGTTCTTC
CDR3: CASSPRGFSGRADNEQFF

size: many
J: TRBJ1-5
D: TRBD1
V: TRBV20-1
DNA: TGCAGTGCGTCCGGGACAGGGCTCAATCAGCCCCAGCATTTT
CDR3: CSASGTGLNQPQHF

size: few
J: TRBJ2-4
D: TRBD1
V: TRBV20-1
DNA: TGCAGTGCTAGGGGGACAGTACTAGCCAAAAACATTCAGTACTTC
CDR3: CSARGTVLAKNIQYF

size: few
J: TRBJ2-1
D: TRBD1
V: TRBV6-2/TRBV6-3
DNA: TGTGCCAGCATCCCCATCAAGGACAGGGGATACAATGAGCAGTTCTTC
CDR3: CASIPIKDRGYNEQFF

size: many
J: TRBJ2-2
D: NA
V: TRBV4-3
DNA: TGCGCCAGCAGCCAAGAGTCGGCAGCTACTTCGAACACCGGGGAGCTGTTTTTT
CDR3: CASSQESAATSNTGELFF

size: NA
J: TRBJ2-3
D: NA
V: TRBV6-2/TRBV6-3
DNA: TGTGCCAGCAGTGACCCGGGACGCTTGCCAGATACGCAGTATTTT
CDR3: CASSDPGRLPDTQYF

size: NA
J: TRBJ2-3
D: NA
V: TRBV6-5
DNA: TGTGCCAGCAGTTACCCGGGCGGAACTAGCACAGATACGCAGTATTTT
CDR3: CASSYPGGTSTDTQYF

size: few
J: TRBJ2-1
D: TRBD2
V: TRBV7-2
DNA: TGTGCCAGCAGCATAGCCCTAGCGGGGTACAATGAGCAGTTCTTC
CDR3: CASSIALAGYNEQFF

size: NA
J: TRBJ2-1
D: TRBD2
V: TRBV4-3
DNA: TGCGCCAGCAGCCAAGACTCCCCCCTAGCGGGAGGGCTCAATGAGCAGTTCTTC
CDR3: CASSQDSPLAGGLNEQFF

size: many
J: TRBJ2-7
D: NA
V: TRBV20-1
DNA: TGCAGTGCAACCCCCCCGGGACATTCCGAAGAGCAGTACTTC
CDR3: CSATPPGHSEEQYF

size: NA
J: TRBJ2-3
D: TRBD2
V: TRBV20-1
DNA: TGCAGTGCTAGAGATCCGGGGGGTGGAGATACGCAGTATTTT
CDR3: CSARDPGGGDTQYF

size: NA
J: TRBJ2-1
D: NA
V: TRBV7-2
DNA: TGTGCCAGCAGCTTAGTACGAGGCTCCTACAATGAGCAGTTCTTC
CDR3: CASSLVRGSYNEQFF

size: NA
J: TRBJ1-3
D: NA
V: TRBV2
DNA: TGTGCCAGCAGCGTTGGGGTCCCTTCACGGAACACCATATATTTT
CDR3: CASSVGVPSRNTIYF

size: NA
J: TRBJ2-2
D: NA
V: TRBV29-1
DNA: TGCAGCGTTGCTGTAGTACCCGGGGAGCTGTTTTTT
CDR3: CSVAVVPGELFF

size: few
J: TRBJ1-2
D: NA
V: TRBV20-1
DNA: TGCAGTGCTAGATCGACAGGCCAAAGATCTCATGGCTACACCTTC
CDR3: CSARSTGQRSHGYTF

size: NA
J: TRBJ1-3
D: NA
V: TRBV12-3/TRBV12-4
DNA: TGTGCCAGCGGGTCCGGGACACTTGGAAACACCATATATTTT
CDR3: CASGSGTLGNTIYF

size: few
J: TRBJ1-2
D: NA
V: TRBV25-1
DNA: TGTGCCAGCAGTGAATCTGTGACAGGATCCTATGGCTACACCTTC
CDR3: CASSESVTGSYGYTF

size: few
J: TRBJ1-4
D: NA
V: TRBV6-6
DNA: TGTGCCACCCCCGGGGGGAAACTGTTTTTT
CDR3: CATPGGKLFF